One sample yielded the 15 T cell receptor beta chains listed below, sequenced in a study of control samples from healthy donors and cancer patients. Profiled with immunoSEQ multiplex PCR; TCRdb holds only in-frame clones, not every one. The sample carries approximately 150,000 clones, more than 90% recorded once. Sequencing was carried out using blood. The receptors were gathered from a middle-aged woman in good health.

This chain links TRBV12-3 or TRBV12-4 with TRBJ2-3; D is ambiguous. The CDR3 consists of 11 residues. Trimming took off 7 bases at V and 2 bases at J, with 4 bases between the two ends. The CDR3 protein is CASTITDTQYF. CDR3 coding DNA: TGTGCCAGCACAATCACAGATACGCAGTATTTT.

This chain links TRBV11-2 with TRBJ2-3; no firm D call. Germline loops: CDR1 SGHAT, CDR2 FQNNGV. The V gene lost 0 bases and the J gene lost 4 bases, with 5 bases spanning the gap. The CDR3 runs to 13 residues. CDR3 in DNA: TGTGCCAGCAGCTTAGATAGGGCAGATACGCAGTATTTT. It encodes CASSLDRADTQYF.

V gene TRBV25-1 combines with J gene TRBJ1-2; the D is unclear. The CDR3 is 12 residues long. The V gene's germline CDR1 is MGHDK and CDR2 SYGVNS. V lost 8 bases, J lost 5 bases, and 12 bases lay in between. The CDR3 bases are TGTGCCAGCTGGACGGCCCTGTATGGCTACACCTTC. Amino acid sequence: CASWTALYGYTF.

The DNA for the CDR3 is TGTGCCAGCTCACCAGGGACCCAAGAGAGGACGGGGGGCTACACCTTC. Its translation is CASSPGTQERTGGYTF. The chain uses TRBV18 and TRBJ1-2; a weak D match, TRBD1 (5 bases). CDR3 length equals 16 residues. Trimming pared 2 bases from V and 8 bases from J, leaving 21 bases between. The germline V gene encodes CDR1 KGHSH and CDR2 LQKENI.

The CDR3 sequence is CASSQDRFGAAPVATQYF. In DNA form, the CDR3 reads TGCGCCAGCAGCCAAGATCGCTTTGGGGCTGCCCCCGTTGCTACGCAGTATTTT. V and J are TRBV4-1 and TRBJ2-3; TRBD1 might be the D (5 bases). Germline CDR1 MGHRA, CDR2 YSYEKL. The ends were cut back, 0 bases at V and 8 bases at J, with 24 bases in the middle. This CDR3 comprises 18 residues.

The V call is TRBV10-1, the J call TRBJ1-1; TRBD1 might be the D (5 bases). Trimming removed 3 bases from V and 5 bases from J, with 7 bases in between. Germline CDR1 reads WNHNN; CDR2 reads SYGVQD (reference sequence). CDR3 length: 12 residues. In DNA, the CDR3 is TGCGCCAGCAGTGATGGGGGGACTGAAGCTTTCTTT. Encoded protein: CASSDGGTEAFF.

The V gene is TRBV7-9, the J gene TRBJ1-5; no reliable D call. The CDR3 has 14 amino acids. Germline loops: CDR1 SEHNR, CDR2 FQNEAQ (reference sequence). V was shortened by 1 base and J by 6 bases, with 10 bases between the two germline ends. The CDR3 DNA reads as TGTGCCAGCAGCTTAGGTAAAGGGTTTCAGCCCCAGCATTTT. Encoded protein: CASSLGKGFQPQHF. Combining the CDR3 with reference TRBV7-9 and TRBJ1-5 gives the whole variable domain DTGVSQNPRHKITKRGQNVTFRCDPISEHNRLYWYRQTLGQGPEFLTYFQNEAQLEKSRLLSDRFSAERPKGSFSTLEIQRTEQGDSAMYLCASSLGKGFQPQHFGDGTRLSIL.

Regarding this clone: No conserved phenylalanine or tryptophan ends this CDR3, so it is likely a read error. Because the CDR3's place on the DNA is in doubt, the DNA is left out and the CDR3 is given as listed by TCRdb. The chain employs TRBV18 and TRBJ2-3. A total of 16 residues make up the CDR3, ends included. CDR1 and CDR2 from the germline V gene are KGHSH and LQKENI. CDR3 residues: CASSPPGFGVEIGPLL.

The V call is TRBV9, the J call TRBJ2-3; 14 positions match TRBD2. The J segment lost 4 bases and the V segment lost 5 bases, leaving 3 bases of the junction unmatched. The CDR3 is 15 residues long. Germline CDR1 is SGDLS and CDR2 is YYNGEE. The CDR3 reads CASRGLAGAPDTQYF. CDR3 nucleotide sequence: TGTGCCAGCAGGGGACTAGCGGGGGCCCCAGATACGCAGTATTTT.

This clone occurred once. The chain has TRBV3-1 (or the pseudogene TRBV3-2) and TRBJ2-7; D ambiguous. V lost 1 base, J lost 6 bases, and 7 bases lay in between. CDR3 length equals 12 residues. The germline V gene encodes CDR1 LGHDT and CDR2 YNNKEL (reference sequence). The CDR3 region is CASSQGRAEQYF. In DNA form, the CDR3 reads TGTGCCAGCAGCCAAGGGAGAGCCGAGCAGTACTTC.

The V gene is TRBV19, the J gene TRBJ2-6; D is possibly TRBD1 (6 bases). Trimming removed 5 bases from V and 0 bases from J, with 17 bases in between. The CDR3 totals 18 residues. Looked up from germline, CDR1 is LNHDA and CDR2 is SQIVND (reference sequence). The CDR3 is CASSLTGPWGSGANVLTF. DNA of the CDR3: TGTGCCAGTAGTCTAACAGGGCCGTGGGGCTCTGGGGCCAACGTCCTGACTTTC.

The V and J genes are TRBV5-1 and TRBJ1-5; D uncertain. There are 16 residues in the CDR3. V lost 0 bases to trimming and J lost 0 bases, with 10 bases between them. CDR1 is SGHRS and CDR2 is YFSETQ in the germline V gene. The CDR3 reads CASSLAPGNSNQPQHF. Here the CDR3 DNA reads TGCGCCAGCAGCTTGGCGCCAGGCAATAGCAATCAGCCCCAGCATTTT.

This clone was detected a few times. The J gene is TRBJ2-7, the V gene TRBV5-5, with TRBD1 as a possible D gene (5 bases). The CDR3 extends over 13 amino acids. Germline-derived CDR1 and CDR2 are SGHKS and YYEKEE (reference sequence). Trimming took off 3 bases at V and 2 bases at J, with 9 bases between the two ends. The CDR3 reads CASSSKTAYEQYF. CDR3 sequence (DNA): TGTGCCAGCAGCTCGAAGACAGCCTACGAGCAGTACTTC.

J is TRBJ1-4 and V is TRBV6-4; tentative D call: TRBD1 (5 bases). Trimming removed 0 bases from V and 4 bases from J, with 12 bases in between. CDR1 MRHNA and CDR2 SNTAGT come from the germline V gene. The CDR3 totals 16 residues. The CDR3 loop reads CASSDSIGEFNEKLFF. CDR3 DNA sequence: TGTGCCAGCAGTGACTCGATAGGGGAGTTTAATGAAAAACTGTTTTTT.

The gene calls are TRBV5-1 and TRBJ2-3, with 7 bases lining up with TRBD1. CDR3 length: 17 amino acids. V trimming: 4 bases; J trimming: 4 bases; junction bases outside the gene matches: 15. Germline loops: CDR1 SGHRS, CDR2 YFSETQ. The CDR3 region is CASSPGVWDSKSDTQYF. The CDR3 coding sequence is TGCGCCAGCAGCCCTGGGGTATGGGACAGCAAATCAGATACGCAGTATTTT.